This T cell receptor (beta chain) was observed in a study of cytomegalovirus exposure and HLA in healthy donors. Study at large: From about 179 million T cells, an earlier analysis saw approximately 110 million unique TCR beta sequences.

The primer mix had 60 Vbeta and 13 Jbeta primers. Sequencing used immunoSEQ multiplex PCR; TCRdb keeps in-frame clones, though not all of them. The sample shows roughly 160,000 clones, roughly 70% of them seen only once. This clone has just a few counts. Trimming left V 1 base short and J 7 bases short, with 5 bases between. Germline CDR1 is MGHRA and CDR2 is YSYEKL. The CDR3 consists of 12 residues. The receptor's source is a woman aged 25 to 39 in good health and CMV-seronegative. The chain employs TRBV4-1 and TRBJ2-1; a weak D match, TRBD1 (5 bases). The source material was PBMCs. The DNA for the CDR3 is TGCGCCAGCAGCCAAGGACAGAATGAGCAGTTCTTC. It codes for CASSQGQNEQFF.